This T cell receptor beta chain stems from a study of blood T cells in healthy people across ages. On the study more broadly: For every two T cells, template switching captured about one barcoded beta molecule.

For the second PCR, which ran for about 6 to 11 cycles, a sample-barcoded 5' primer and a J-beta primer mix were used. TCRdb re-analysed the 5' RACE reads in MiXCR, keeping a single row per CDR3 protein. This table has fewer than 750,000 distinct CDR3 sequences, over 40% appearing once. They isolated at least 6 million PBMCs from each sample. From germline, CDR1 is MNHEY and CDR2 SMNVEV (reference sequence). The CDR3 has 15 residues. Trimming removed 8 bases from V and 5 bases from J; junction bases left unmatched: 10. The chain joins TRBV27 to TRBJ2-2; the match to TRBD2 covers 8 bases. This TCR derives from an elderly woman in good health. What was sequenced was blood. CDR3 in DNA: TGTGCCAGCTACCCCGGGACTAGGAGAACCGGGGAGCTGTTTTTT. Translating gives CASYPGTRRTGELFF.